Following are 18 T cell receptor beta chains from one sample sequenced in a study of blood T cell repertoires in COVID-19. Using immunoSEQ multiplex PCR, the repertoire was profiled, and TCRdb retains in-frame clones only, with some absent. The sample lists 100,000 to 150,000 clones, about 85% occurring once. The sequenced sample was peripheral blood. These receptors originate from a human donor in a cohort sampled during active COVID-19.

V is TRBV5-6 and J is TRBJ2-7, with D possibly matching TRBD1 (5 bases). With 5 bases removed from V and 6 bases from J, the gap between germline ends came to 18 bases. The CDR3 spans 14 residues. Germline values: CDR1 SGHDT, CDR2 YYEEEE. The CDR3 DNA reads as TGTGCCAGCAGTCTTGACCAGGGTTGGGGCGAGCAGTACTTC. The encoded protein is CASSLDQGWGEQYF.

The chain recombines TRBV7-2 with TRBJ2-2; 9 positions match TRBD2. The V gene end was trimmed by 5 bases and the J gene end by 6 bases; junction bases not matched to a gene: 7. The germline V gene encodes CDR1 SGHTA and CDR2 FQGNSA. This CDR3 is built from 15 residues. CDR3 region: CASSHIAGEAGELFF. The CDR3 coding sequence is TGTGCCAGCAGCCACATAGCGGGAGAGGCCGGGGAGCTGTTTTTT.

This chain uses TRBV5-6 with TRBJ1-5; maybe TRBD1 (6 bases). Per germline, CDR1 SGHDT and CDR2 YYEEEE. V lost 4 bases and J lost 3, with 14 bases in between. There are 15 residues in the CDR3. CDR3 in DNA: TGTGCCAGCAGCCGAAACAGGGTCGTCAATCAGCCCCAGCATTTT. As protein: CASSRNRVVNQPQHF.

This clone was detected a few times. This chain links TRBV6-5 with TRBJ2-2; D is possibly TRBD1 (6 bases). Trimming shortened V by 3 bases and J by 4 bases, and 12 bases separated the two germline ends. This CDR3 spans 15 amino acids. Germline values: CDR1 MNHEY, CDR2 SVGAGI. The CDR3, as DNA: TGTGCCAGCAGTTATACCGGGACATTCACCGGGGAGCTGTTTTTT. Translating it yields CASSYTGTFTGELFF.

This clone has a handful of counts. The V call is TRBV6-2 or TRBV6-3, the J call TRBJ2-2, with a possible D match to TRBD2 (5 bases). The CDR3 is 17 amino acids. V gave up 4 bases and J gave up 3 bases, with 18 bases separating them. Germline assignment: CDR1 MNHEY and CDR2 SVGEGT. The CDR3 loop is CASSFSGGRFYTGELFF. The CDR3 DNA is TGTGCCAGCAGTTTCTCCGGAGGCAGGTTTTACACCGGGGAGCTGTTTTTT.

The J gene is TRBJ2-7, the V gene TRBV5-1; TRBD1 agrees at 10 bases. Trimming cost V 3 bases and J 3 bases; bases outside gene matches: 12. The CDR3 extends over 17 amino acids. Looked up from germline, CDR1 is SGHRS and CDR2 is YFSETQ. The chain's CDR3 is CASSSGAGQGDIYEQYF. The CDR3 bases are TGCGCCAGCAGCTCTGGCGCCGGACAGGGGGATATCTACGAGCAGTACTTC.

J is TRBJ1-3 and V is TRBV5-1; D gene uncertain. The V end was cut by 0 bases, the J end by 2 bases, with 12 bases between. Germline V CDR1 and CDR2: SGHRS, YFSETQ. CDR3 size: 16 residues. CDR3 amino acids: CASSLERGSTGNTIYF. CDR3 DNA: TGCGCCAGCAGCTTGGAGCGCGGAAGTACTGGAAACACCATATATTTT.

The chain uses TRBV6-2 or TRBV6-3 and TRBJ2-1; 10 bases fit TRBD2. CDR1 and CDR2 from the germline V gene are MNHEY and SVGEGT. CDR3 length equals 16 residues. With V trimmed by 1 base and J by 12 bases, 12 bases remained unmatched. In DNA, the CDR3 is TGTGCCAGCAGTTACTGGGGGACTAGCGAGAACTCCGGGCAGTTCTTC. Translation: CASSYWGTSENSGQFF.

The chain links TRBV7-9 to TRBJ2-1; 9 bases are shared with TRBD2. In germline, CDR1 is SEHNR, CDR2 FQNEAQ (reference sequence). The CDR3 is 16 residues long. With V trimmed by 1 base and J by 6 bases, 7 bases remained unmatched. The CDR3: CASSLGPGLATNEQFF. As DNA, the CDR3 is TGTGCCAGCAGCTTAGGTCCGGGACTAGCTACCAATGAGCAGTTCTTC.

The chain is built from TRBV3-1 (or the pseudogene TRBV3-2) and TRBJ1-2; D gene uncertain. CDR3 length: 14 amino acids. Germline values: CDR1 LGHDT, CDR2 YNNKEL (reference sequence). V shed 4 bases and J shed 8 bases, with 17 bases lying between them. CDR3 nucleotide sequence: TGTGCCAGCAGCCTCGGGAACAGCCTTTTGGGCTACACCTTC. Translation: CASSLGNSLLGYTF.

This clone was found once. The chain has TRBV7-3 and TRBJ2-5; 8 nucleotides align to TRBD1. V lost 4 bases, J lost 5 bases, and 9 bases stayed unmatched. This CDR3 has 15 amino acids. CDR1 and CDR2 from the germline V gene are SGHTA and FQGTGA. The CDR3 protein is CASSSRTGYTETQYF. The DNA for the CDR3 is TGTGCCAGCAGCTCCCGGACAGGGTACACGGAGACCCAGTACTTC.

J is TRBJ2-4 and V is TRBV7-2; tentatively, D is TRBD2 (6 bases). Trimming pared 6 bases from V and 5 bases from J, leaving 14 bases between. Germline CDR1 reads SGHTA; CDR2 reads FQGNSA. CDR3 length: 14 amino acids. The CDR3 region has the DNA TGTGCCAGCAGTCGAACCGGAGGGCAAAACATTCAGTACTTC. This codes for CASSRTGGQNIQYF.

The genes are TRBV24-1 and TRBJ2-1; D gene unclear. V lost 10 bases to trimming and J lost 6 bases, with 12 bases between them. Germline V gene data show CDR1 as KGHDR and CDR2 as SFDVKD. The CDR3 runs to 12 residues. The CDR3 protein is CATGVTSNEQFF. The CDR3 DNA sequence: TGTGCCACAGGAGTAACCAGCAATGAGCAGTTCTTC.

The chain has TRBV2 and TRBJ1-2; 9 bases align to TRBD1. Per the germline V gene, CDR1 is SNHLY and CDR2 is FYNNEI. CDR3 length: 12 amino acids. J lost 4 bases, V lost 11 bases, and 5 bases had no gene match. The CDR3 protein is CAWGQGGYGYTF. CDR3 coding DNA: TGTGCCTGGGGACAGGGAGGCTATGGCTACACCTTC.

V gene TRBV5-1 combines with J gene TRBJ1-4, with 7 bases lining up with TRBD1. Germline CDR1 reads SGHRS; CDR2 reads YFSETQ. The CDR3 has 15 amino acids. Germline trimming cut 0 bases from V and 8 bases from J; bases unmatched to any gene: 7. The CDR3 spells CASSLATGRQEKLFF. Written as DNA, the CDR3 is TGCGCCAGCAGCTTGGCGACAGGGAGACAGGAAAAACTGTTTTTT.

This sequence joins TRBV6-5 and TRBJ1-3; TRBD1 matches at 7 bases. Germline V gene sequence: CDR1 MNHEY, CDR2 SVGAGI. J lost 0 bases, V lost 5 bases, and 4 bases had no gene match. This CDR3 has 15 amino acids. The CDR3 is CASSPDRSSGNTIYF. The CDR3 DNA is TGTGCCAGCAGTCCGGACAGGAGCTCTGGAAACACCATATATTTT.

The V call is TRBV12-3 or TRBV12-4, the J call TRBJ1-2, with 7 positions matching TRBD1. With 6 bases clipped from V and 3 bases from J, the junction kept 4 bases outside the gene matches. CDR3 length: 13 amino acids. CDR3 residues: CASSPTGDYGYTF. CDR3 in DNA: TGTGCCAGCAGCCCCACAGGGGACTATGGCTACACCTTC.

V gene TRBV5-8 combines with J gene TRBJ2-7; no clear D gene. The CDR3 length is 14 residues. Germline CDR1 SGHTS, CDR2 YDEGEE. V was clipped by 0 bases and J by 3 bases, with 10 bases between them. The CDR3 region has the DNA TGTGCCAGCAGCTTGGGAACACGAAACTACGAGCAGTACTTC. This encodes CASSLGTRNYEQYF.